The 4 T cell receptor beta chains below come from one sample, sequenced in a study of cytomegalovirus exposure and HLA in healthy donors. Assay used: immunoSEQ multiplex PCR; TCRdb lists only in-frame clones, some missing. The table records over 55,000 clones, about 96% of them present only once. The sample consisted of PBMCs. All receptors come from a man aged 18 to 29 in good health and CMV-seronegative.

The chain joins TRBV5-1 to TRBJ2-3; possibly TRBD2 for D (5 bases). Germline-derived CDR1 and CDR2 are SGHRS and YFSETQ. The CDR3 loop spans 14 amino acids. V was trimmed by 1 base and J by 2 bases, leaving 8 bases between them. CDR3 amino acids: CASSLTRFTDTQYF. For the CDR3, the DNA is TGCGCCAGCAGCTTGACTAGATTCACAGATACGCAGTATTTT. Full variable domain (missing parts from reference TRBV5-1 and TRBJ2-3): KAGVTQTPRYLIKTRGQQVTLSCSPISGHRSVSWYQQTPGQGLQFLFEYFSETQRNKGNFPGRFSGRQFSNSRSEMNVSTLELGDSALYLCASSLTRFTDTQYFGPGTRLTVL.

This clone was recorded only once. The chain has TRBV19 and TRBJ2-1; 9 positions agree with TRBD2. This CDR3 contains 16 residues. Trimming took 4 bases from V and 0 from J; bases not matched to a gene: 4. In germline, CDR1 is LNHDA, CDR2 SQIVND (reference sequence). In nucleotides, the CDR3 is TGTGCCAGTAGTAGTCAAGCGGGAGGCTCCTACAATGAGCAGTTCTTC. Protein: CASSSQAGGSYNEQFF.

The chain employs TRBV30 and TRBJ2-3, with 9 bases matching TRBD1. V lost 5 bases and J lost 5; bases outside the gene matches: 17. This CDR3 comprises 17 residues. Germline-derived CDR1 and CDR2 are GTSNPN and SVGIG (reference sequence). CDR3 loop: CAWCQPHRGRNEDTQYF. CDR3 DNA sequence: TGTGCCTGGTGCCAGCCCCACAGGGGGCGAAATGAAGATACGCAGTATTTT.

The rearrangement uses TRBV13 and TRBJ2-1; 14 positions match TRBD2. V was clipped by 4 bases and J by 9 bases; unmatched bases: 5. CDR3 size: 15 residues. Germline V CDR1 and CDR2: PRHDT, FYEKMQ (reference sequence). The CDR3 spells CASSSGLAGVGEQFF. DNA for the CDR3: TGTGCCAGCAGCTCGGGACTAGCGGGAGTTGGTGAGCAGTTCTTC. The variable domain in full, with the rest retrieved from reference TRBV13 and TRBJ2-1, is AAGVIQSPRHLIKEKRETATLKCYPIPRHDTVYWYQQGPGQDPQFLISFYEKMQSDKGSIPDRFSAQQFSDYHSELNMSSLELGDSALYFCASSSGLAGVGEQFFGPGTRLTVL.